This T cell receptor (beta chain) was sequenced during a study of T-cell reconstitution after alpha-beta-depleted transplantation in children. Remarks on this clonotype: This may arise from a read error, as a much more abundant clone is one base away.

The CDR3 has 14 residues. Looked up from germline, CDR1 is SGHRS and CDR2 is YFSETQ. Unique molecular identifiers featured in how the TCRbeta library was prepared. MiXCR was run by TCRdb on the PCR reads, yielding one entry per CDR3 protein. The data show more than 150,000 distinct CDR3 sequences, with just over 14% seen just once and about 12% held by the top ten. This sequence originates from a human donor who donated a stem cell graft to a child with acute lymphoblastic leukemia. Specimen: PBMCs from the stem cell graft donor, collected from the stem cell graft. This chain joins TRBV5-1 and TRBJ2-5; 9 bases are shared with TRBD1. CDR3 loop: CSSSSGQGEETQYF. The CDR3 DNA sequence: TGCTCCAGCAGCTCGGGACAGGGTGAAGAGACCCAGTACTTC.